Presented here are 28 T cell receptor beta chains from one specimen sequenced in a study of CD8 T cells in Susac syndrome. RNA was extracted with the RNeasy kit, and a quantity of roughly 0.5 to 1 ug was reverse transcribed using random hexamers. TCRdb recomputed calls from the immunoSEQ multiplex PCR reads with MiXCR, one row per CDR3 protein. The sample holds some 150,000 distinct CDR3 sequences, 94% seen once. Sequencing was carried out using CD4+ T cells from PBMCs. Receptors originate from a human donor in good health.

This clonotype was counted once. This chain uses TRBV5-1 with TRBJ1-2; 9 bases map to TRBD1. The CDR3 consists of 16 residues. V shed 4 bases and J 2 bases; nucleotides not matched to a gene: 9. Germline CDR1 is SGHRS and CDR2 is YFSETQ. The CDR3 DNA reads as TGCGCCAGCAGCAAGATGACAGGGGGAGGAAACTATGGCTACACCTTC. Residues: CASSKMTGGGNYGYTF. Together with reference TRBV5-1 and TRBJ1-2, the CDR3 gives the full variable domain: KAGVTQTPRYLIKTRGQQVTLSCSPISGHRSVSWYQQTPGQGLQFLFEYFSETQRNKGNFPGRFSGRQFSNSRSEMNVSTLELGDSALYLCASSKMTGGGNYGYTFGSGTRLTVV.

CDR3 in DNA: TGTGCCAGCAGACCGGGACAGCGCAATGAGCAGTTCTTC. This gives the protein CASRPGQRNEQFF. The V and J genes are TRBV28 and TRBJ2-1, with 7 nucleotides matching TRBD1. The germline CDR1 and CDR2 sequences are MDHEN and SYDVKM. This CDR3 has 13 residues. Unmatched junction bases numbered 5, after V lost 6 bases and J lost 6 bases.

This rearrangement joins TRBV19 to TRBJ2-5, with a possible D match to TRBD2 (6 bases). This CDR3 has 15 residues. V lost 5 bases to trimming and J lost 0 bases, with 13 bases between them. Germline V gene lookup returns CDR1 LNHDA and CDR2 SQIVND (reference sequence). Here the CDR3 reads CASSLAGKYQETQYF. In DNA form, the CDR3 reads TGTGCCAGTAGTTTGGCGGGAAAGTACCAAGAGACCCAGTACTTC.

The chain couples TRBV7-3 to TRBJ1-2, with 7 bases fitting TRBD1. The CDR3 is 13 amino acids. Germline-derived CDR1 and CDR2 are SGHTA and FQGTGA. The ends lost 5 bases at V and 5 bases at J; junction bases unmatched: 5. CDR3 in DNA: TGTGCCAGCAGCGAGGGGACAGAATATGGCTACACCTTC. Protein: CASSEGTEYGYTF. The complete variable domain, with remaining parts taken from reference TRBV7-3 and TRBJ1-2, reads GAGVSQTPSNKVTEKGKYVELRCDPISGHTALYWYRQSLGQGPEFLIYFQGTGAADDSGLPNDRFFAVRPEGSVSTLKIQRTERGDSAVYLCASSEGTEYGYTFGSGTRLTVV.

The rearrangement links TRBV7-9 to TRBJ1-1; 10 bases line up with TRBD1. Trimming cost V 0 bases and J 3 bases; bases outside gene matches: 7. The CDR3 spans 17 residues. The V gene's germline CDR1 is SEHNR and CDR2 FQNEAQ (reference sequence). For the CDR3, the DNA is TGTGCCAGCAGCTTAGCGAAGCCCGGGACAGGGGACACTGAAGCTTTCTTT. Its translation: CASSLAKPGTGDTEAFF.

This clonotype appeared a single time. The V gene is TRBV19, the J gene TRBJ1-5; D gene unclear. CDR1 LNHDA and CDR2 SQIVND come from the germline V gene (reference sequence). Deletions cut 9 bases from V and 3 bases from J, with 12 bases between. The length of the CDR3 is 13 residues. Here the CDR3 DNA reads TGTGCCAGCCGCCCTTACCTCAATCAGCCCCAGCATTTT. This codes for CASRPYLNQPQHF.

The chain carries TRBV27 and TRBJ1-4; D gene unclear. The V gene lost 3 bases and the J gene lost 6 bases, with 5 bases spanning the gap. CDR1 is MNHEY, CDR2 SMNVEV, per germline (reference sequence). The CDR3 is 12 amino acids. The CDR3, as DNA: TGTGCCAGCAGTTTCCCGGATGAAAAACTGTTTTTT. Translation gives CASSFPDEKLFF.

This chain links TRBV5-6 with TRBJ1-1; 7 bases match TRBD1. V was pared by 4 bases and J by 4 bases, with 7 bases of the junction left unmatched. Germline V CDR1 and CDR2: SGHDT, YYEEEE. This CDR3 is 14 amino acids long. The CDR3 here is CASSPRGLSTEAFF. The CDR3, as DNA: TGTGCCAGCAGCCCTAGGGGGCTTAGCACTGAAGCTTTCTTT.

This clonotype was recorded once. V is TRBV7-2 and J is TRBJ1-2, with TRBD1 matching 7 bases. The CDR3 totals 16 residues. CDR1 SGHTA and CDR2 FQGNSA come from the germline V gene. With V trimmed by 2 bases and J by 8 bases, 14 bases remained unmatched. The CDR3 DNA sequence: TGTGCCAGCAGCTTAACCAGGACAGGCCCCGCTCAGGGCTACACCTTC. Residues: CASSLTRTGPAQGYTF.

This chain links TRBV5-6 with TRBJ2-7; D might be TRBD1 (5 bases). The V gene's germline CDR1 is SGHDT and CDR2 YYEEEE. Deletions cut 6 bases from V and 6 bases from J, with 19 bases between. This CDR3 is 14 amino acids long. As DNA, the CDR3 is TGTGCCAGCACCCTCCTGACAGTGGGTGCCGAGCAGTACTTC. Translated, it gives CASTLLTVGAEQYF.

This chain joins TRBV5-1 and TRBJ2-7; D might be TRBD2 (6 bases). Germline V gives CDR1 SGHRS, CDR2 YFSETQ. The CDR3 length is 13 residues. The V and J ends lost 5 bases and 3 bases respectively, with 12 bases between them. The CDR3 nucleotides read TGCGCCAGCAGTGGCGGAGGGAACTACGAGCAGTACTTC. Its protein product is CASSGGGNYEQYF.

V usage is TRBV5-1 and J usage is TRBJ2-7; 11 bases are shared with TRBD2. This CDR3 has 15 amino acids. The trim removed 3 bases at V and 4 bases at J, leaving 6 bases unmatched. The germline CDR1 and CDR2 sequences are SGHRS and YFSETQ. The CDR3 sequence: CASSSTSGSIYEQYF. CDR3 DNA: TGCGCCAGCAGCTCAACTAGCGGGAGTATTTACGAGCAGTACTTC.

V gene TRBV10-3 combines with J gene TRBJ1-5; possible D gene TRBD1, 5 bases. This CDR3 spans 14 amino acids. Per the germline V gene, CDR1 is ENHRY and CDR2 is SYGVKD. The V end was cut by 2 bases, the J end by 4 bases, with 9 bases between. The CDR3: CAISEGGGNQPQHF. The CDR3 DNA follows: TGTGCCATCAGTGAGGGGGGTGGGAATCAGCCCCAGCATTTT.

The CDR3 region is CSVERGAGGYTF. The DNA of the CDR3 is TGCAGCGTTGAGCGGGGGGCGGGAGGCTACACCTTC. The chain carries TRBV29-1 and TRBJ1-2, with D perhaps TRBD1 (6 bases). Germline V lookup: CDR1 SQVTM, CDR2 ANQGSEA. The CDR3 consists of 12 residues. Deletions cut 3 bases from V and 8 bases from J, with 13 bases between.

The chain links TRBV24-1 to TRBJ2-3; 8 nucleotides agree with TRBD2. Germline V CDR1 and CDR2: KGHDR, SFDVKD. The CDR3 loop spans 17 amino acids. The V segment lost 3 bases and the J segment 5 bases; nucleotides outside the gene matches: 12. Here the CDR3 reads CATSDPTGGDLGDTQYF. The CDR3 DNA is TGTGCCACCAGTGATCCAACCGGGGGGGACCTAGGAGATACGCAGTATTTT.

V is TRBV20-1 and J is TRBJ2-5; the match to TRBD2 covers 14 bases. The CDR3 length is 14 residues. J was trimmed by 5 bases and V by 6 bases; bases with no gene match: 5. Germline V gene data show CDR1 as DFQATT and CDR2 as SNEGSKA (reference sequence). The CDR3 DNA reads TGCAGTGCCCGAGGGACTAGCGGGAGTGAGACCCAGTACTTC. It yields the protein CSARGTSGSETQYF.

The genes are TRBV29-1 and TRBJ2-5; D perhaps matches TRBD2 (5 bases). Trimming took off 5 bases at V and 7 bases at J, with 14 bases between the two ends. The CDR3 runs to 12 residues. Germline V gene data show CDR1 as SQVTM and CDR2 as ANQGSEA. DNA of the CDR3: TGCAGCGTTCGACCGGAGGAATGGACCCAGTACTTC. Translating gives CSVRPEEWTQYF.

J is TRBJ2-5 and V is TRBV11-3; 10 nucleotides agree with TRBD1. V was pared by 5 bases and J by 2 bases, with 2 bases of the junction left unmatched. CDR3 size: 14 residues. Germline V gene sequence: CDR1 SGHNT, CDR2 YENEEA. The CDR3 sequence is CASSPDRGQETQYF. CDR3 in DNA: TGTGCCAGCAGCCCGGACAGGGGGCAAGAGACCCAGTACTTC. Filled out from reference TRBV11-3 and TRBJ2-5, the complete variable domain reads EAGVVQSPRYKIIEKKQPVAFWCNPISGHNTLYWYLQNLGQGPELLIRYENEEAVDDSQLPKDRFSAERLKGVDSTLKIQPAELGDSAVYLCASSPDRGQETQYFGPGTRLLVL.

V and J are TRBV27 and TRBJ2-4; TRBD1 matches at 7 bases. The CDR3 is made up of 16 amino acids. V was pared by 5 bases and J by 2 bases, with 9 bases of the junction left unmatched. Germline V lookup: CDR1 MNHEY, CDR2 SMNVEV (reference sequence). The CDR3 reads CASSPGTAFSKNIQYF. The CDR3 DNA follows: TGTGCCAGCAGTCCCGGGACAGCCTTTTCCAAAAACATTCAGTACTTC.

The V call is TRBV3-1, the J call TRBJ1-1; D is unclear. V was shortened by 9 bases and J by 0 bases, with 17 bases between the two germline ends. In germline, CDR1 is LGHDT, CDR2 YNNKEL (reference sequence). The CDR3 is 15 residues long. The CDR3 reads CASQRATPMNTEAFF. CDR3 coding DNA: TGTGCCAGTCAGAGAGCGACCCCGATGAACACTGAAGCTTTCTTT.

The genes are TRBV12-3 or TRBV12-4 and TRBJ2-7, with TRBD2 matching 10 bases. With V trimmed by 5 bases and J by 7 bases, 14 bases remained unmatched. The CDR3 covers 16 residues. The CDR3 nucleotides read TGTGCCAGCAGTCCAAACCCTCTAGCGGGAGCTGGGGAGCAGTACTTC. It specifies CASSPNPLAGAGEQYF.

This chain uses TRBV10-3 with TRBJ2-5; unclear D gene. Germline CDR1 and CDR2: ENHRY and SYGVKD. V was trimmed by 2 bases and J by 1 base, leaving 8 bases between them. The CDR3 sequence is 14 residues long. The CDR3 sequence is CAISEVGIQETQYF. The CDR3 DNA follows: TGTGCCATCAGTGAGGTGGGAATCCAAGAGACCCAGTACTTC.

The chain links TRBV29-1 to TRBJ1-2; 9 positions match TRBD1. The CDR3 length is 13 residues. From germline, CDR1 is SQVTM and CDR2 ANQGSEA. The V and J ends lost 7 bases and 4 bases, in that order; junction bases with no gene match: 7. The CDR3 here is CSAPGQGFYGYTF. The CDR3 DNA reads TGCAGCGCTCCGGGACAGGGTTTCTATGGCTACACCTTC.

The chain combines TRBV20-1 with TRBJ2-1; TRBD1 aligns across 7 bases. The V segment lost 4 bases and the J segment 6 bases; nucleotides outside the gene matches: 6. The CDR3 consists of 13 residues. CDR1 and CDR2 (germline): DFQATT, SNEGSKA (reference sequence). The CDR3, as DNA: TGCAGTGCTACCCGGGACAGCAGCAATGAGCAGTTCTTC. This sequence encodes CSATRDSSNEQFF.

The rearrangement links TRBV19 to TRBJ2-7; 7 positions match TRBD1. Trimming took 5 bases from V and 3 from J; bases not matched to a gene: 13. Germline V lookup: CDR1 LNHDA, CDR2 SQIVND (reference sequence). The CDR3 extends over 16 amino acids. CDR3 in DNA: TGTGCCAGTAGTGCCCCCGAGACAGGGCTTCTCTACGAGCAGTACTTC. Translation gives CASSAPETGLLYEQYF. Full variable domain (remainder filled in from reference TRBV19 and TRBJ2-7): DGGITQSPKYLFRKEGQNVTLSCEQNLNHDAMYWYRQDPGQGLRLIYYSQIVNDFQKGDIAEGYSVSREKKESFPLTVTSAQKNPTAFYLCASSAPETGLLYEQYFGPGTRLTVT.

The chain employs TRBV20-1 and TRBJ1-3; the D gene is possibly TRBD1 (6 bases). The CDR3 runs to 13 residues. V dropped 6 bases and J dropped 2 bases, with 11 bases sitting between them. CDR1 and CDR2 (germline): DFQATT, SNEGSKA (reference sequence). The CDR3 DNA reads TGCAGTGCAACAGGGAACCCTGGAAACACCATATATTTT. It encodes CSATGNPGNTIYF.

This clonotype was recorded only once. This rearrangement joins TRBV18 to TRBJ2-1; TRBD1 agrees at 7 bases. The trim removed 4 bases at V and 8 bases at J, leaving 11 bases unmatched. The CDR3 extends over 15 amino acids. From germline, CDR1 is KGHSH and CDR2 LQKENI. This chain's CDR3 is CASSQQGQLSDEQFF. The DNA of the CDR3 is TGTGCCAGCTCACAACAGGGACAGTTAAGCGATGAGCAGTTCTTC.

The V gene is TRBV20-1, the J gene TRBJ1-3; a weak D match, TRBD1 (6 bases). The ends were cut back, 6 bases at V and 4 bases at J, with 10 bases in the middle. This CDR3 comprises 12 residues. CDR1 and CDR2 (germline): DFQATT, SNEGSKA (reference sequence). This CDR3 reads CSAWTAGNTIYF. In DNA, the CDR3 is TGCAGTGCCTGGACAGCCGGAAACACCATATATTTT.